This T cell receptor beta chain was profiled in a study of T cell repertoires in cytomegalovirus infection. Study-wide background: Through public TCR beta signatures, both CMV infection and matching HLA type were indicated.

This clonotype was recorded at least ten times. The CDR3 is 16 amino acids. V shed 2 bases and J shed 6 bases, with 16 bases lying between them. Per the germline V gene, CDR1 is MNHNS and CDR2 is SASEGT. In TCRdb, the reads were re-called with MiXCR into one record per CDR3 protein. This table has 600,000 to 800,000 distinct CDR3 sequences, about 24% appearing once. Sequencing input: CD8+ T cells from PBMCs. This TCR was sampled from a human donor in good health (CMV status not recorded). Some clones in this sample may be carry-over from other donors' samples. The rearrangement joins TRBV6-1 to TRBJ2-2; D not certain. CDR3 nucleotides: TGTGCCAGCAGTGAATCCGAGTGGTCGTATCCCGGGGAGCTGTTTTTT. Residues: CASSESEWSYPGELFF.